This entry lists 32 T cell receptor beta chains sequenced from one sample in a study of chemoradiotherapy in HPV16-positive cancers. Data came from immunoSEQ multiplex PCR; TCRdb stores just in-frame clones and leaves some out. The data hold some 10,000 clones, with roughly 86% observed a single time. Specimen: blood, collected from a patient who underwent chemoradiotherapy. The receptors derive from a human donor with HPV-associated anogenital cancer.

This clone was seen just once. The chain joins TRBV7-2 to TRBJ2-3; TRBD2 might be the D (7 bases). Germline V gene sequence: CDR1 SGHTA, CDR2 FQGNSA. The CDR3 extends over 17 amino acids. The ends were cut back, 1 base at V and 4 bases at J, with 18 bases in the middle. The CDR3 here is CASSLEGGFAGADTQYF. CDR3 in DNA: TGTGCCAGCAGCTTAGAGGGGGGTTTTGCGGGAGCAGATACGCAGTATTTT.

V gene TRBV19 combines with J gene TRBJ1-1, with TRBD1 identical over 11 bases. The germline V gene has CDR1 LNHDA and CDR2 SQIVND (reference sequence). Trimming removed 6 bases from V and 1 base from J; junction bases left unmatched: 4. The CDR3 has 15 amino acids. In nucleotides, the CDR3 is TGTGCCAGTAGCCGGACAGGGGGCGGGAACACTGAAGCTTTCTTT. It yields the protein CASSRTGGGNTEAFF.

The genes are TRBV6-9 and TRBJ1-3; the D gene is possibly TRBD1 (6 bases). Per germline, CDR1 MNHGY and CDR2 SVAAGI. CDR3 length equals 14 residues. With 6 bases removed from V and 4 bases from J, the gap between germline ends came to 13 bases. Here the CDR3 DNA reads TGTGCCAGCAGCTGGGGGCTCGGAGGAAACACCATATATTTT. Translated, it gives CASSWGLGGNTIYF.

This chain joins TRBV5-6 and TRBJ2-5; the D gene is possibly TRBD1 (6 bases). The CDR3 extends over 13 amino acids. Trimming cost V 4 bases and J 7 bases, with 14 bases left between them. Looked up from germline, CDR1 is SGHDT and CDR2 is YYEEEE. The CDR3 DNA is TGTGCCAGCAGCCCTCCCCAAGGGGGGACCCAGTACTTC. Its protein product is CASSPPQGGTQYF. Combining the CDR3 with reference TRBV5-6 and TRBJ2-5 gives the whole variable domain DAGVTQSPTHLIKTRGQQVTLRCSPKSGHDTVSWYQQALGQGPQFIFQYYEEEERQRGNFPDRFSGHQFPNYSSELNVNALLLGDSALYLCASSPPQGGTQYFGPGTRLLVL.

The CDR3 nucleotides are TGTGCCAGCAGCGTAGAGGAGACCGGCGTGGATGAGCAGTTCTTC. This sequence encodes CASSVEETGVDEQFF. V is TRBV9 and J is TRBJ2-1; D not certain. This CDR3 contains 15 residues. Germline-derived CDR1 and CDR2 are SGDLS and YYNGEE. Trimming pared 0 bases from V and 8 bases from J, leaving 15 bases between.

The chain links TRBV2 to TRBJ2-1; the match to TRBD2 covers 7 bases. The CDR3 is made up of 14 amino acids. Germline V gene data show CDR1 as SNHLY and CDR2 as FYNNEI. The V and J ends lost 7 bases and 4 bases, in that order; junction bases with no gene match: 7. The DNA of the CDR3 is TGTGCCAGCATCCGGGGGGTAGGTTACAATGAGCAGTTCTTC. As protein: CASIRGVGYNEQFF.

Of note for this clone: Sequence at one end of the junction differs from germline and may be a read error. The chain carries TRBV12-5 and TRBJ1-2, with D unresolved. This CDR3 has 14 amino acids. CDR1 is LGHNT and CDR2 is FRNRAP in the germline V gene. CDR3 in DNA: TGTGCTAGTGTTTTGAATACAGCTAACTATGGCTACACCTTC. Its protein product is CASVLNTANYGYTF. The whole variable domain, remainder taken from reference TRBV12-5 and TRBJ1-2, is DARVTQTPRHKVTEMGQEVTMRCQPILGHNTVFWYRQTMMQGLELLAYFRNRAPLDDSGMPKDRFSAEMPDATLATLKIQPSEPRDSAVYFCASVLNTANYGYTFGSGTRLTVV.

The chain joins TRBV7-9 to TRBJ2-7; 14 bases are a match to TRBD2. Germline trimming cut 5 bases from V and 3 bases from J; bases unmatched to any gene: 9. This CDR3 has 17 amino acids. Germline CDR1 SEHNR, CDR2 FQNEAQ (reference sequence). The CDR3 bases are TGTGCCAGCAGCGGGGGACTAGCGGGGGAAATGCTCTACGAGCAGTACTTC. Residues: CASSGGLAGEMLYEQYF.

The CDR3 loop reads CASSTAGNGYEQYF. Written as DNA, the CDR3 is TGCGCCAGCAGCACTGCAGGGAACGGCTACGAGCAGTACTTC. This chain joins TRBV5-1 and TRBJ2-7; a possible D gene is TRBD1 (5 bases). Trimming left V 4 bases short and J 3 bases short, with 14 bases between. Looked up from germline, CDR1 is SGHRS and CDR2 is YFSETQ. The CDR3 loop spans 14 amino acids.

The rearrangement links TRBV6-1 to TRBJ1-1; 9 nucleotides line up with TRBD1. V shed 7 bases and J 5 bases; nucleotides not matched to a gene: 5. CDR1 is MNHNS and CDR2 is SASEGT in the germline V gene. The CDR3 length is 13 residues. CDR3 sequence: CASNRQGGTEAFF. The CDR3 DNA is TGTGCCAGCAACCGACAGGGGGGGACTGAAGCTTTCTTT.

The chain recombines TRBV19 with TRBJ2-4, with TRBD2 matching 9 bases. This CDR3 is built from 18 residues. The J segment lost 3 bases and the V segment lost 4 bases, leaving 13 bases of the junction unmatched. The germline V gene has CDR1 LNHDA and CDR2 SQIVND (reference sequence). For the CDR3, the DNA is TGTGCCAGTAGTAGTCCCGCGGGGGGGCTTGAAGGCAAAAACATTCAGTACTTC. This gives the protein CASSSPAGGLEGKNIQYF. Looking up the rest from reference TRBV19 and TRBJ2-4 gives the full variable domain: DGGITQSPKYLFRKEGQNVTLSCEQNLNHDAMYWYRQDPGQGLRLIYYSQIVNDFQKGDIAEGYSVSREKKESFPLTVTSAQKNPTAFYLCASSSPAGGLEGKNIQYFGAGTRLSVL.

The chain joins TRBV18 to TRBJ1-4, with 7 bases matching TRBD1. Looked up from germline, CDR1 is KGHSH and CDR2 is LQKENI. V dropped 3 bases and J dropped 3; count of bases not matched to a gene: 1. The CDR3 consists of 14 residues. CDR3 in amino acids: CASSPDRANEKLFF. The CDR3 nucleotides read TGTGCCAGCTCACCCGACAGGGCTAATGAAAAACTGTTTTTT.

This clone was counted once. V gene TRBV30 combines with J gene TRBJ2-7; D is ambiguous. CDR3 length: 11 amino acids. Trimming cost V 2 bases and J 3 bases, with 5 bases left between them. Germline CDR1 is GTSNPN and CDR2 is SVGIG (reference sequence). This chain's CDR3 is CAWSTLYEQYF. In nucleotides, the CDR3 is TGTGCCTGGAGTACCCTCTACGAGCAGTACTTC. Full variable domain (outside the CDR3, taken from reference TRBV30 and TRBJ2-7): SQTIHQWPATLVQPVGSPLSLECTVEGTSNPNLYWYRQAAGRGLQLLFYSVGIGQISSEVPQNLSASRPQDRQFILSSKKLLLSDSGFYLCAWSTLYEQYFGPGTRLTVT.

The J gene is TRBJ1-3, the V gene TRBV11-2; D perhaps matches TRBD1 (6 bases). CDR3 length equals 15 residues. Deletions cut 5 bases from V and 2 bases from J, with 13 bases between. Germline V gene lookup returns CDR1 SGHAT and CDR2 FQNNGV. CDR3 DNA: TGTGCCAGCAGCGTTACCGGGACAACTGGAAACACCATATATTTT. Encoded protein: CASSVTGTTGNTIYF.

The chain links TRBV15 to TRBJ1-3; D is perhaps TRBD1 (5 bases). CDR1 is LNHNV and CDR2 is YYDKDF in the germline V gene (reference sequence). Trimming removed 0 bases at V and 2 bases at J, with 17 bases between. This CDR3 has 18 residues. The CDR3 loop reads CATSRDHGTLGAGNTIYF. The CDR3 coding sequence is TGTGCCACCAGCAGAGATCATGGGACCCTGGGTGCTGGAAACACCATATATTTT. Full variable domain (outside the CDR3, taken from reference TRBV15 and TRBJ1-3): DAMVIQNPRYQVTQFGKPVTLSCSQTLNHNVMYWYQQKSSQAPKLLFHYYDKDFNNEADTPDNFQSRRPNTSFCFLDIRSPGLGDTAMYLCATSRDHGTLGAGNTIYFGEGSWLTVV.

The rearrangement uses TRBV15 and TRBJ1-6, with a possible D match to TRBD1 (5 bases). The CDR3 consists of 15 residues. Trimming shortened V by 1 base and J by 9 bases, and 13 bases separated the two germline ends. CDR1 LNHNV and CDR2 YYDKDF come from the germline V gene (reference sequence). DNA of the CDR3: TGTGCCACCAGCAGAGTGCGGGGCATGGTTTCACCCCTCCACTTT. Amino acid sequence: CATSRVRGMVSPLHF.

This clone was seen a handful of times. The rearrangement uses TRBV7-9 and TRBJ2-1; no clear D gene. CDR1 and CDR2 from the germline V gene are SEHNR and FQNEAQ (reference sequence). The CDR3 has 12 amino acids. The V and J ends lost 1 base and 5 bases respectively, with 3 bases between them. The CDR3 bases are TGTGCCAGCAGCTTAGTGAACAATGAGCAGTTCTTC. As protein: CASSLVNNEQFF. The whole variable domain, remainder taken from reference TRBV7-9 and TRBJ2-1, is DTGVSQNPRHKITKRGQNVTFRCDPISEHNRLYWYRQTLGQGPEFLTYFQNEAQLEKSRLLSDRFSAERPKGSFSTLEIQRTEQGDSAMYLCASSLVNNEQFFGPGTRLTVL.

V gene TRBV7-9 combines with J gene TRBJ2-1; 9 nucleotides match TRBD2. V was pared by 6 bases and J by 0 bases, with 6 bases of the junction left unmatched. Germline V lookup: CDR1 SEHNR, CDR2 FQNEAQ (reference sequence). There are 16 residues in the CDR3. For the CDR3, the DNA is TGTGCCAGCAGTTTTGAGCGGGGGGTCTCCTACAATGAGCAGTTCTTC. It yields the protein CASSFERGVSYNEQFF.

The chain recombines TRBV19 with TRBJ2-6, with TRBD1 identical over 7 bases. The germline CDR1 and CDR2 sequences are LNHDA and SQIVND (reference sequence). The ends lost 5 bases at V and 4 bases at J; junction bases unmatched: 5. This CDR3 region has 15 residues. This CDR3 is CASSPRGPGANVLTF. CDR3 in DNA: TGTGCCAGTAGTCCGAGGGGGCCCGGGGCCAACGTCCTGACTTTC.

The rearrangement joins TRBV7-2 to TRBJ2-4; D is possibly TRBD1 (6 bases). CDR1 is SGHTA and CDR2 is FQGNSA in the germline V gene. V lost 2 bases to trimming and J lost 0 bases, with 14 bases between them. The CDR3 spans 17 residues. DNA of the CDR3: TGTGCCAGCAGCTTAAGGGCAGGGGATCTAGCCAAAAACATTCAGTACTTC. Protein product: CASSLRAGDLAKNIQYF.

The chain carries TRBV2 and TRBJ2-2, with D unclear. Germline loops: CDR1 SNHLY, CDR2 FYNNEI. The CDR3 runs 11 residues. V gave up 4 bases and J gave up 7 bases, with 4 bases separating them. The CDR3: CASSVLGELFF. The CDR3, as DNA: TGTGCCAGCAGTGTCCTCGGGGAGCTGTTTTTT. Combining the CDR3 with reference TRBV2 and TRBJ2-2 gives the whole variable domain EPEVTQTPSHQVTQMGQEVILRCVPISNHLYFYWYRQILGQKVEFLVSFYNNEISEKSEIFDDQFSVERPDGSNFTLKIRSTKLEDSAMYFCASSVLGELFFGEGSRLTVL.

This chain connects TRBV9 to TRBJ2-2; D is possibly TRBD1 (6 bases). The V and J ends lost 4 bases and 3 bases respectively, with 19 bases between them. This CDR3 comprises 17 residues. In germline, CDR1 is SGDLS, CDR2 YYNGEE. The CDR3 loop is CASSKRPDSLYTGELFF. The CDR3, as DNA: TGTGCCAGCAGCAAAAGACCGGACAGTTTGTACACCGGGGAGCTGTTTTTT.

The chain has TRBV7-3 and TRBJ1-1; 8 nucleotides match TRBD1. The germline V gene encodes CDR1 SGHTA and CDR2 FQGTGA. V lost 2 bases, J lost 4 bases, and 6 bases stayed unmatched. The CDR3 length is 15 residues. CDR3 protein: CASSLAGQGGTEAFF. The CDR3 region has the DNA TGTGCCAGCAGCTTAGCTGGACAGGGAGGCACTGAAGCTTTCTTT.

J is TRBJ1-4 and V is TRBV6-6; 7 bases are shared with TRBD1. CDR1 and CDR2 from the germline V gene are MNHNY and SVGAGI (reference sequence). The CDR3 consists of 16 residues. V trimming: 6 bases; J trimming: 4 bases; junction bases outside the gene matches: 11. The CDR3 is CASRKSYRGRNEKLFF. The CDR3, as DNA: TGTGCCAGCAGGAAAAGCTACAGGGGCCGTAATGAAAAACTGTTTTTT.

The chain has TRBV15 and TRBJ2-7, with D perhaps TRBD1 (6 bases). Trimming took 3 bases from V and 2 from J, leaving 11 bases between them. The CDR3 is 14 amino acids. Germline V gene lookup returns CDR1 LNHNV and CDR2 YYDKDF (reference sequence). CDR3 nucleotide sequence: TGTGCCACCAGCAGGGGGAAGGGGGCCTACGAGCAGTACTTC. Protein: CATSRGKGAYEQYF.

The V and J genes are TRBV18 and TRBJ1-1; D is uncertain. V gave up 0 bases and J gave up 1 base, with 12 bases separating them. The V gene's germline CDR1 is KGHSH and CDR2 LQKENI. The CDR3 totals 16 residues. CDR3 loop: CASSPPGLAKNTEAFF. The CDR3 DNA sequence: TGTGCCAGCTCACCACCCGGACTGGCAAAGAACACTGAAGCTTTCTTT.

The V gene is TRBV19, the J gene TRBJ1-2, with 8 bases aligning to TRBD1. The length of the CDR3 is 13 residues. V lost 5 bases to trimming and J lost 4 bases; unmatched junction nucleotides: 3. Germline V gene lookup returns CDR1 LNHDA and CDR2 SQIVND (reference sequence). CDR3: CASSSQGVYGYTF. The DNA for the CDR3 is TGTGCCAGTAGTTCACAGGGGGTCTATGGCTACACCTTC.

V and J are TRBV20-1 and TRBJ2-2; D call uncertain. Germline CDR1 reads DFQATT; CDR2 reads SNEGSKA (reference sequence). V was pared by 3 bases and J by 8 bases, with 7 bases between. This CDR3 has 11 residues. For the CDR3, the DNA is TGCAGTGCTAGGCCCGCGGGGGAGCTGTTTTTT. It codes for CSARPAGELFF.

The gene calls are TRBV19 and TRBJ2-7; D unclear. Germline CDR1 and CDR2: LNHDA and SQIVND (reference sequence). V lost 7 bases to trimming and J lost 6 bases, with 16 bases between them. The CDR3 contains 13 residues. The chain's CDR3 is CASKIKGMGEQYF. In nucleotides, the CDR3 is TGTGCCAGTAAAATCAAGGGAATGGGCGAGCAGTACTTC. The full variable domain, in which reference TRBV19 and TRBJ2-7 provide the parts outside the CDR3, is DGGITQSPKYLFRKEGQNVTLSCEQNLNHDAMYWYRQDPGQGLRLIYYSQIVNDFQKGDIAEGYSVSREKKESFPLTVTSAQKNPTAFYLCASKIKGMGEQYFGPGTRLTVT.

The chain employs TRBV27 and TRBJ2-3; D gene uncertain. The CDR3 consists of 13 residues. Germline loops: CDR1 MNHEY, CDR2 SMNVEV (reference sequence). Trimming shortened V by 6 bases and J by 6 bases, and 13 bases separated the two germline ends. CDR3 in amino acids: CASSPFLGDTQYF. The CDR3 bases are TGTGCCAGCAGCCCTTTCCTGGGGGATACGCAGTATTTT.

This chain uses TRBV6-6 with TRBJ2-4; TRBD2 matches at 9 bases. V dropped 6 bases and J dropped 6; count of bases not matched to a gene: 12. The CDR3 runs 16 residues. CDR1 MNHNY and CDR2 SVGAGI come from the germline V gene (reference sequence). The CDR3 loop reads CASRDPIAGAGNIQYF. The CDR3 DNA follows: TGTGCCAGCAGGGACCCGATAGCGGGGGCGGGAAACATTCAGTACTTC.

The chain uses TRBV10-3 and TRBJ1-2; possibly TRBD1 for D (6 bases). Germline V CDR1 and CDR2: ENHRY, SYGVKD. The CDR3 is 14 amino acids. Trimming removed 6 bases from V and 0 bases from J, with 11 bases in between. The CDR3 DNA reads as TGTGCCATCAGAACAGGGCAAGCTAACTATGGCTACACCTTC. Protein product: CAIRTGQANYGYTF.